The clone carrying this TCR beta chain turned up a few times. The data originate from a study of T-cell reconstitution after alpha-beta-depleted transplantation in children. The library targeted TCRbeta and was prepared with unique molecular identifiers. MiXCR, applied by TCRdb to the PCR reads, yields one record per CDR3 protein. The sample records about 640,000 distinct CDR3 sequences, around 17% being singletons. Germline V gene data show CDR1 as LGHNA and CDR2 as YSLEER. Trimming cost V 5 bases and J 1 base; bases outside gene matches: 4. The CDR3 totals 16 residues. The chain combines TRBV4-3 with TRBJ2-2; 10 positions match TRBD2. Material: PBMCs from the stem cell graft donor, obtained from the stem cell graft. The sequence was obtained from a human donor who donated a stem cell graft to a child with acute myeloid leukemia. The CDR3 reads CASSFGLAENTGELFF. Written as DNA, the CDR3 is TGCGCCAGCAGCTTCGGACTAGCGGAGAACACCGGGGAGCTGTTTTTT.